The entry below describes one T cell receptor beta chain. Its antigen is unknown. The record originates from a study of blood T cells in healthy people across ages. Findings of the study overall: Roughly linear age-related decline in beta diversity appeared, significant by age about 40. Unknown CMV status may confound age-related changes in expanded clones.

Combining a sample-barcoded 5' primer with a J-beta primer mix, a second PCR ran for 7 to 11 cycles. Each cDNA molecule received a tag from a template-switch adaptor that had 12 random nucleotides. TCRdb analysed the 5' RACE reads with MiXCR anew, one entry per CDR3 protein. The sample contains roughly 730,000 distinct CDR3 sequences, more than 55% of which appear only once. Sequenced input: blood. The TCR originated in a man in his forties or fifties in good health.

CDR3 residues: CASSPTGAGELFF. CDR3 nucleotides: TGTGCCAGCAGCCCAACAGGGGCCGGGGAGCTGTTTTTT. The chain has TRBV3-1 and TRBJ2-2; TRBD1 matches at 7 bases. With V trimmed by 4 bases and J by 6 bases, 2 bases remained unmatched. Germline-derived CDR1 and CDR2 are LGHDT and YNNKEL (reference sequence). The CDR3 sequence is 13 residues long.